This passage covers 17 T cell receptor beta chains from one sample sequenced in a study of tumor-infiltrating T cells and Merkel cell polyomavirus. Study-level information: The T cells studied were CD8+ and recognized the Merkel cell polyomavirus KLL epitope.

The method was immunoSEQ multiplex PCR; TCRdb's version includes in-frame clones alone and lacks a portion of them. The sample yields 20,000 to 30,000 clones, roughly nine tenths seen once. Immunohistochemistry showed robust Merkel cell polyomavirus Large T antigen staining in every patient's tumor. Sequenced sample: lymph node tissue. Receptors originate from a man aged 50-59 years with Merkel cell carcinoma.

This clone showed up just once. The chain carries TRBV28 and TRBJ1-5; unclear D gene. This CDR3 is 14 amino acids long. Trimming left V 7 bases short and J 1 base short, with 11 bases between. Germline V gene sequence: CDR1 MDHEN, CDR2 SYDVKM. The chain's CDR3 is CASTGAGSNQPQHF. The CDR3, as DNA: TGTGCCAGCACCGGTGCGGGAAGCAATCAGCCCCAGCATTTT.

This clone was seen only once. CDR3 loop: CASSLGQGPYEQYF. For the CDR3, the DNA is TGCGCCAGCAGCCTGGGACAGGGACCCTACGAGCAGTACTTC. This rearrangement joins TRBV4-3 to TRBJ2-7; TRBD1 matches 9 bases. V shed 4 bases, J shed 2 bases, and the junction held 3 bases outside the gene matches. The CDR3 sequence is 14 residues long. Germline CDR1 LGHNA, CDR2 YSLEER.

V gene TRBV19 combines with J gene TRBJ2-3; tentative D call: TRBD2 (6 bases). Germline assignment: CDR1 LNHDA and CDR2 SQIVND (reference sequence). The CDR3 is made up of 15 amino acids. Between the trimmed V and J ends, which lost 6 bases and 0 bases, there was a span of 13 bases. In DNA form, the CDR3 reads TGTGCCAGTAGCCATCTGGGGGGAAGCACAGATACGCAGTATTTT. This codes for CASSHLGGSTDTQYF.

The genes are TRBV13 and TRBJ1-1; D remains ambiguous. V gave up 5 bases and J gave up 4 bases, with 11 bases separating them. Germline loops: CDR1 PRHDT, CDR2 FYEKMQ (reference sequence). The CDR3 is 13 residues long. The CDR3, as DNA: TGTGCCAGCAGCCGGCGCGGGAGCACTGAAGCTTTCTTT. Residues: CASSRRGSTEAFF.

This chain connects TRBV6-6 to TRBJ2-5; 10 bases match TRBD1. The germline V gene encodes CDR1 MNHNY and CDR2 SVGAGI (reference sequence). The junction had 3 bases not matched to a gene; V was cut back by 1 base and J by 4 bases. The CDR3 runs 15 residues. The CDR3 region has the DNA TGTGCCAGCAGTTACTGGGACAGGGGCGGAGAGACCCAGTACTTC. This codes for CASSYWDRGGETQYF.

Here the CDR3 DNA reads TGCGCCAGCAGCTCCTATACGGGACAGACCTACGAGCAGTACTTC. This translates into CASSSYTGQTYEQYF. The chain combines TRBV5-1 with TRBJ2-7; 7 bases map to TRBD1. The CDR3 covers 15 residues. J was trimmed by 2 bases and V by 3 bases; bases with no gene match: 8. The germline V gene encodes CDR1 SGHRS and CDR2 YFSETQ.

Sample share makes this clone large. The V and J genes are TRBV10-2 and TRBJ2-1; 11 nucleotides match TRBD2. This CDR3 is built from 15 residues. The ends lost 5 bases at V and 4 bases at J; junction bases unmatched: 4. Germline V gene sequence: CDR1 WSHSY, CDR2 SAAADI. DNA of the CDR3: TGCGCCAGCAGTTACGGGACTAGCGGATACAATGAGCAGTTCTTC. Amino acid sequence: CASSYGTSGYNEQFF.

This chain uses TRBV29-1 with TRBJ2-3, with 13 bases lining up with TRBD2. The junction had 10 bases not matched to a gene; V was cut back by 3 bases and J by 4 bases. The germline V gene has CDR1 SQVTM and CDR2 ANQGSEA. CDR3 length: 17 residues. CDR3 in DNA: TGCAGCGTTGAGCCCATAACTAGCGGGGGGGCCTCAGATACGCAGTATTTT. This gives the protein CSVEPITSGGASDTQYF.

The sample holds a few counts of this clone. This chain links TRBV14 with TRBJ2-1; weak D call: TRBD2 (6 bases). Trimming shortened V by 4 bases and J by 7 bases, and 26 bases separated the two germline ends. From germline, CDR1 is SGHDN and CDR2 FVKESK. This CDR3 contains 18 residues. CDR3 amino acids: CASSPLGDGSPHFNEQFF. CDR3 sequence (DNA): TGTGCCAGCAGCCCCTTAGGGGACGGGAGTCCCCACTTTAATGAGCAGTTCTTC.

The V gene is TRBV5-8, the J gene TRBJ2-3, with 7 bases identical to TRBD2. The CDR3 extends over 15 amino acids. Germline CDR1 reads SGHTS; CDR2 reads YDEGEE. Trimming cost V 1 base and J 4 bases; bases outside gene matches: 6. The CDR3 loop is CASSLTGGVADTQYF. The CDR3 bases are TGTGCCAGCAGCTTGACGGGAGGAGTAGCAGATACGCAGTATTTT.

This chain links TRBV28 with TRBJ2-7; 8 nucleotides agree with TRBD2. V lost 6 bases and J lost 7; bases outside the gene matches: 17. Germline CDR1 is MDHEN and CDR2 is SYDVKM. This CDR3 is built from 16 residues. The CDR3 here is CASRPLRAGVRREQYF. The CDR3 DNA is TGTGCCAGCAGGCCCCTTCGAGCGGGAGTTCGGAGGGAGCAGTACTTC.

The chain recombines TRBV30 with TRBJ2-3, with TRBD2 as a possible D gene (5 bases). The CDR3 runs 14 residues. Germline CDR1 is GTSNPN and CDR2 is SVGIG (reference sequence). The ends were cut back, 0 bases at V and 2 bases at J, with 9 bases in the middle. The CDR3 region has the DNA TGTGCCTGGAGTGTAACGGGGTACACAGATACGCAGTATTTT. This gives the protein CAWSVTGYTDTQYF.

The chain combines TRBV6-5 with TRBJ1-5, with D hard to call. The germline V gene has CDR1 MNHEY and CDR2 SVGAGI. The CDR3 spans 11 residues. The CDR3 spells CATGRGQPQHF. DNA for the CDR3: TGTGCTACTGGGAGAGGTCAGCCCCAGCATTTT.

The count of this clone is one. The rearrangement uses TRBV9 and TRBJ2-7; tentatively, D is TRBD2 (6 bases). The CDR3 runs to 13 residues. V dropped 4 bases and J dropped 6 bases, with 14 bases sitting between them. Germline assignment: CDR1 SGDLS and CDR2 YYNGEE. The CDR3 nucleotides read TGTGCCAGCAGCCCGGACTTAGCGGCCGAGCAGTACTTC. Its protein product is CASSPDLAAEQYF.

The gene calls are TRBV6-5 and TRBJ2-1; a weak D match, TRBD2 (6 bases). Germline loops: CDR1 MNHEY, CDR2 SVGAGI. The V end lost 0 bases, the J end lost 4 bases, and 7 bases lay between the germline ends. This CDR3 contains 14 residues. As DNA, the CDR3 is TGTGCCAGCAGTTACTCGGGGGGATACAATGAGCAGTTCTTC. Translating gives CASSYSGGYNEQFF.

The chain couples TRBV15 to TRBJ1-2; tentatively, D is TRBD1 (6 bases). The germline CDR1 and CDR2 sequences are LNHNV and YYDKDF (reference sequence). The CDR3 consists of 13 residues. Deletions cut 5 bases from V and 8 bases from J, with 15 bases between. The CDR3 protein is CATSLRDIGGYTF. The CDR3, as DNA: TGTGCCACCAGCCTAAGGGACATCGGAGGCTACACCTTC.

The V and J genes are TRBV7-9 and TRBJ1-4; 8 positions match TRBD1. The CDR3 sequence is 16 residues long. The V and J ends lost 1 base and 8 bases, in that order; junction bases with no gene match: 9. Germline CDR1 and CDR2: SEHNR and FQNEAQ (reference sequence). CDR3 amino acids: CASSLGPTGEREKLFF. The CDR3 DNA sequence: TGTGCCAGCAGCTTAGGTCCGACAGGGGAAAGGGAAAAACTGTTTTTT.